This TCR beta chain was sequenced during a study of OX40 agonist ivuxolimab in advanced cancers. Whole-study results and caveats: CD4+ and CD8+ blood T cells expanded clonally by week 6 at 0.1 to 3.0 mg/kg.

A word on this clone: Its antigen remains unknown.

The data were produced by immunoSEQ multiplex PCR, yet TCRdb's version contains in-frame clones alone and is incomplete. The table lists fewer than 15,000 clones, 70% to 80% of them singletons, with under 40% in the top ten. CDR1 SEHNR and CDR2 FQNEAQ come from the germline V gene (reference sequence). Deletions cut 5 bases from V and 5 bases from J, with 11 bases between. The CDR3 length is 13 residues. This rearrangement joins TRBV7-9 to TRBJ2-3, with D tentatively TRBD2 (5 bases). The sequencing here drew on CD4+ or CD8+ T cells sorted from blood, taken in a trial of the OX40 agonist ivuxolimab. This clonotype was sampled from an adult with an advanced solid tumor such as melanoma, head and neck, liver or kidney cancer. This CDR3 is CASSARTGDTQYF. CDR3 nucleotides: TGTGCCAGCAGCGCGAGGACTGGAGATACGCAGTATTTT.